This T cell receptor (beta chain) was obtained from a study of blood T cell repertoires in COVID-19. About the research overall: In each case, the material was cDNA or gDNA derived from T cells, B-cell-depleted T cells, or PBMCs.

Per germline, CDR1 GTSNPN and CDR2 SVGIG (reference sequence). The CDR3 is made up of 14 amino acids. J was trimmed by 1 base and V by 5 bases; bases with no gene match: 3. Generated by immunoSEQ multiplex PCR, the TCRdb table keeps only in-frame clones and is missing some. The sample lists around 290,000 clones, roughly 86% seen once, with roughly 7.1% in the top ten. The clonotype was recovered from a woman between 50 and 59 years old who had recovered from COVID-19. The gene calls are TRBV30 and TRBJ2-2; 8 nucleotides match TRBD2. Sequenced sample: peripheral blood. CDR3 amino acids: CAWRGGQNTGELFF. In nucleotides, the CDR3 is TGTGCCTGGCGGGGGGGTCAGAACACCGGGGAGCTGTTTTTT.